The present T cell receptor (beta chain) was sequenced within a study of blood T cells in healthy people across ages. Study-wide results and caveats: Long-lived donors carried more naive CD4+ cells and greater diversity than aged donors.

Trimming took 6 bases from V and 0 from J, leaving 15 bases between them. Germline-derived CDR1 and CDR2 are LGHDT and YNNKEL (reference sequence). CDR3 length: 16 residues. Combining a sample-barcoded 5' primer with a J-beta primer mix, a second PCR ran for roughly 7 to 12 cycles. Through a template-switch adaptor with 12 random nucleotides, each cDNA molecule received a tag. Paired-end reads containing CDR3 totaled no fewer than 2.5 million for each sample. From the 5' RACE reads, TCRdb called clonotypes with MiXCR, one entry per CDR3 protein. The sample contains about 1,500,000 distinct CDR3 sequences, 35% to 45% of which appear only once. For this clonotype: Its antigen is still unknown.

V and J are TRBV3-1 and TRBJ2-1; D call uncertain. Sequenced: blood. The receptor comes from a young woman in good health. CDR3 in amino acids: CASRARKGTSYNEQFF. The CDR3 region has the DNA TGTGCCAGCAGGGCCCGGAAGGGAACCTCCTACAATGAGCAGTTCTTC.